This record looks at one TCR beta chain sequence and its context. Per the germline V gene, CDR1 is SQVTM and CDR2 is ANQGSEA. The CDR3 covers 14 residues. Trimming removed 1 base from V and 5 bases from J, with 14 bases in between. The sample comes from a study of control samples from healthy donors and cancer patients. TCRdb keeps only in-frame clones here, not all; method: immunoSEQ multiplex PCR. There are more than 50,000 clones in the sample; approximately 85% occur only once, and roughly 6% lies in the top ten. The gene calls are TRBV29-1 and TRBJ2-5, with a possible D match to TRBD1 (7 bases). Source material: blood. The source is a man aged 35 to 55 in good health. CDR3 loop: CSVEGQGGSETQYF. The CDR3 nucleotides are TGCAGCGTTGAAGGTCAGGGGGGCAGTGAGACCCAGTACTTC.